The T cell receptor (beta chain) under discussion was sequenced for a study of blood T cells in healthy people across ages. Then a second PCR, running about 6 to 11 cycles, was carried out with a sample-barcoded 5' primer and a J-beta primer mix. TCRdb itself ran the 5' RACE reads through MiXCR, one entry per CDR3 protein. The sample yields some 1.6 million distinct CDR3 sequences, almost 35% seen once. Germline-derived CDR1 and CDR2 are MNHNS and SASEGT. V lost 1 base to trimming and J lost 1 base, with 11 bases between them. The CDR3 consists of 16 residues. This chain joins TRBV6-1 and TRBJ2-4; D gene ambiguous. The sequenced sample consisted of blood. This clonotype was obtained from a woman in her twenties or thirties in good health. The DNA for the CDR3 is TGTGCCAGCAGTGAAGGGCAATTGTTGGCCAAAAACATTCAGTACTTC. Amino acids: CASSEGQLLAKNIQYF.